Included here is one T cell receptor (beta chain) sequence, with context. V lost 11 bases and J 6 bases, leaving 20 bases between the germline ends. CDR1 is MGHDK, CDR2 SYGVNS, per germline. The CDR3 extends over 13 amino acids. Here immunoSEQ multiplex PCR was the method, and the copy in TCRdb shows in-frame clones only, minus some. The table lists some 220,000 clones, approximately 80% of them singletons, with 15% to 20% in the top ten. The entry originates in a study of blood T cell repertoires in COVID-19. The receptor was derived from a woman older than 75 with active or convalescent COVID-19. Sequencing was carried out using peripheral blood. The chain employs TRBV25-1 and TRBJ2-7; D is possibly TRBD1 (6 bases). The CDR3 region is CACRWGQETEQYF. The CDR3 DNA is TGTGCCTGCCGGTGGGGGCAAGAGACCGAGCAGTACTTC.